Sequencing of this T cell receptor (beta chain) was carried out in a study of control samples from healthy donors and cancer patients. The CDR3 is 15 amino acids. V was clipped by 3 bases and J by 0 bases, with 10 bases between them. Germline loops: CDR1 KGHSH, CDR2 LQKENI. Assay: immunoSEQ multiplex PCR; the TCRdb copy retains only in-frame clones and omits some. The table includes just over 80,000 clones, around 94% detected once. The V call is TRBV18, the J call TRBJ2-3; D call uncertain. This TCR came from a woman in her late teens or twenties in good health. Sequenced material: blood. The DNA for the CDR3 is TGTGCCAGCTCACCGGACCTTACTAGCACAGATACGCAGTATTTT. Its protein is CASSPDLTSTDTQYF.